The sequence of this T cell receptor (beta chain) was determined in a study of blood T cells in healthy people across ages. Germline V gives CDR1 MNHEY, CDR2 SVGAGI. The CDR3 is 14 amino acids. V lost 7 bases and J lost 0, with 12 bases in between. Sample-barcoded 5' priming and a J-beta primer mix drove a second PCR of roughly 6 to 12 cycles. TCRdb re-analysed the 5' RACE reads in MiXCR, keeping a single row per CDR3 protein. This sample carries 450,000 to 700,000 distinct CDR3 sequences, approximately 27% of them seen once, and the ten largest clones take roughly 18%. The chain couples TRBV6-5 to TRBJ2-5; TRBD2 might be the D (6 bases). Sample: blood. The source of this sequence is a woman in her 70s in good health. DNA for the CDR3: TGTGCCAGCACTAACCGGGACTACCAAGAGACCCAGTACTTC. Its protein is CASTNRDYQETQYF.